This TCR beta chain was retrieved from a study of cytomegalovirus exposure and HLA in healthy donors (dated by TCRdb to the late 2010s). Regarding the complete study: An earlier analysis of fewer than 750 of the donors reported approximately 300 Gb of sequence data and 95 million to 140 million unique TCR beta sequences obtained from around 180 million T cells. An early release covering roughly 600 HLA-typed donors comprised approximately 300 gigabases of sequencing data and tens of millions of unique TCR sequences. Of the 300 to 500 genotyped donors, 65% to 90% were placed in the genetic ancestry cluster associated with self-reported Caucasian donors. The study was designed to test whether signatures of past pathogen exposure could be identified by cataloging public T cell receptors. Using immunosequencing, the study profiled T cell repertoires from 666 subjects and related those repertoires to cytomegalovirus serostatus. Besides the first cohort of 550 to 750 subjects, a separate validation cohort made up of roughly 130 different subjects was used. To predict cytomegalovirus infection status, the study combined high-throughput TCR immunosequencing, statistical association of individual TCRs with disease status, and machine learning. In a later analysis, previously published TCR beta repertoires from about 670 donors were re-analyzed and high-resolution HLA genotyping was added so that TCR occurrence patterns could be studied. In the later analysis, no new phenotypic data were used to find candidate immune exposures; instead, reliance was placed on TCR beta sequences and their occurrence across donors. In an earlier analysis of 587 of the donors, high-throughput TCR beta sequencing was used to judge whether each TCR beta V gene segment behaved as functional or pseudogenic. Donor age, sex, ethnicity and CMV serostatus were compiled alongside the repertoire data. A later genetic analysis used genome-wide SNP genotypes for 398 of the 666 donors, treating that subset as a discovery cohort. All discovery cohort repertoires had been generated using a single sequencing platform. HLA typing included class I and class II loci at four-digit resolution. The number of typed donors differed by locus: about 620-640 for A, B, C, DRB1 and DQB1; approximately 530 for DQA1; 606 for DPA1; and roughly 450 for DPB1. Four or five DR-DQ haplotypes were handled as single units for association and clustering because linkage in the cohort was strong. Among 300 to 500 genotyped donors of the cohort, an average of about 220,000 unique TCR beta nucleotide sequences was sequenced per donor, of which 15% to 20% were non-productive. Beyond this particular receptor, the publication reports: Several of the top co-occurrence clusters appeared to be linked to parvovirus B19, influenza, CMV and Epstein-Barr virus, according to a later analysis. In an earlier analysis of some 500 of the donors, most TCR beta V segments were observed in productive rearrangements about 87% or about 30% of the time, broadly matching IMGT annotations. In a later analysis, most CMV-associated TCR beta chains were found to appear HLA-restricted, with HLA associations seemingly driven largely by CMV exposure. Only TCR beta chains were sequenced in this cohort, and the absence of alpha or paired-chain data limited detectable features. According to a later genetic analysis, donors in an Asian-associated ancestry cluster had fewer N-insertions in productive TCRs than the roughly 700-donor mean. For the cohort, immune exposure information was limited to CMV serostatus. Because counts were too low, some 17 rarely observed V segments, including chromosome 9 orphons, were excluded from the earlier analysis of several hundred of the donors. An association between a missense DCLRE1C variant and V-gene and J-gene trimming of TCR beta chains was found in a later genetic analysis and replicated in an independent cohort. While some public TCRs were present in many individuals, most TCR sequences turned up only very rarely across donors. In both the original and validation cohorts, the classifier was reported to diagnose cytomegalovirus status with high specificity and sensitivity. At a false discovery rate of 0.05, a later analysis linked 16,000 or so TCR beta sequences to specific HLA alleles. Correlated functional status among segregating V segments might reflect linkage disequilibrium, but an unknown experimental factor could not be ruled out. A cluster of highly shared sequence variants was judged likely to be a technical artifact of the sequencing pipeline. Presence/absence analyses assumed roughly uniform sequencing depth across donors, an assumption that may not hold. When HLA alleles, especially DR and DQ, strongly co-occurred, attributing TCR associations to individual alleles was difficult. Because HLA typing was missing for some donors at each locus, association tests included only the typed subset. Compared with equally common non-associated chains, HLA-associated TCR beta chains in a later analysis were more clonally expanded and had lower generation probabilities. A further reported finding was that TCR beta sequences accurately predicted the HLA-A and HLA-B alleles for most subjects in the first cohort. A total of some 180 TCR beta chains were listed by the study as associated with cytomegalovirus. The 87-base-pair reads could not distinguish some IMGT-functional V segments, including TRBV6-2 and TRBV6-3, so those segments were excluded. The authors suggested that the approach could potentially be extended to other disease states and immunological phenotypes. A few of the identified cytomegalovirus-associated TCR beta chains were confirmed in vitro to be specific for cytomegalovirus antigens. In a later analysis, the rate of TCR association differed among HLA loci, with DRB1 alleles having the most associated TCRs and HLA-C alleles having the fewest.

In the case of this clone: No cognate antigen has been identified for it. No much larger clone exists at a distance of one base, and base qualities are not known.

The cohort was made up of 500 to 850 healthy bone marrow donors. Cohort members were all nominally healthy when sampled, although unrecorded immune exposures were likely present. The donor tested CMV seronegative, placing the donor among the 350 to 400 seronegative members of the cohort. A peripheral blood sample was provided by each donor, and peripheral blood mononuclear cells were used for TCR beta sequencing. The Qiagen DNeasy Blood Extraction Kit was used to extract genomic DNA from the blood cell samples. The library was obtained by the immunoSEQ multiplex PCR assay. For the multiplex PCR, a mixture combining 60 forward primers for TCR Vbeta segments and 13 reverse primers for TCR Jbeta segments was used. The CDR3 region of rearranged TCR beta genes was amplified from genomic DNA by a multiplex PCR assay. The amplified TCR beta libraries were sequenced on the Illumina HiSeq System as 87-base-pair reads. The authors' pipeline ran thus. A later analysis counted about 80 million unique TCR beta chains across the 550 to 800 repertoires, and around 12 million of these chains were shared by at least two donors. To remove PCR and sequencing errors, raw reads were error-corrected and collapsed into unique sequences using a nearest-neighbor algorithm that merged closely related sequences. To assign V, D and J gene segments, CDR3 sequences were aligned to IMGT reference sequences. For a sequence to be retained, at least a six-nucleotide match to both a V gene segment and a J gene segment was required. A rearrangement counted as productive if the CDR3 had no stop codons and remained in frame with V and J, and every other rearrangement counted as non-productive. Following IMGT convention, CDR3 was defined as the stretch from the second conserved V-encoded cysteine to the conserved J-encoded phenylalanine. The earlier analysis of about 640 of the donors excluded any sequence lacking an unambiguous match to a single V gene segment. An earlier analysis of approximately 590 of the donors classified V segments as functional when productive rearrangements were above 56.7% and as segregating when the standard deviation between donors was above 5%. A statistical classification framework was built to diagnose cytomegalovirus status from the catalog of TCR beta chain sequences. In a later analysis, TCR nucleotide sequences were compared against IMGT/GENE-DB human TR gene sequences so that V and J genes could be assigned. In a later analysis, CDR3 sequences and most-parsimonious VDJ recombination scenarios were assigned using the TCRdist pipeline. In a later analysis, every TCR beta chain was defined by the combination of its CDR3 amino acid sequence and its V-gene family, and reads without a unique V-gene family were dropped. As a way to deal with suspected cross-contamination and a sequencing artifact, a later analysis dropped 450 to 700 nucleotide sequences that were highly shared and had low generation probability. In a later analysis, a clonal expansion index was calculated for each public chain from normalized within-repertoire ranks of inferred template counts. A later analysis computed generation probabilities with a VDJ recombination model fitted to out-of-frame rearrangements, and checked the results against IGoR. In a later analysis, TCR-TCR, TCR-HLA and TCR-CMV co-occurrence was scored with hypergeometric tests, and a repertoire-size bias correction was applied to TCR pairs. In a later analysis, false discovery rates were estimated by permuting HLA or CMV assignments 20 times. A later analysis grouped co-occurring TCRs with DBSCAN, adding TCRdist sequence similarity when clustering within HLA-allele-positive subsets. For co-occurrence clustering, repertoires with fewer than 30,000 or more than 120,000 public chains were excluded, along with about five repertoires with anomalous nucleotide sharing. What TCRdb holds here is the immuneACCESS table cut down to in-frame rearrangements. Part of the clones is not present; checked against another copy, under half of the missing clones reflect an unresolved V gene, and the others are unexplained. V, J and clone size are those of that table, while D and trimming were read from the DNA. The sample table contains 110,000 or so clones; only one count was recorded for roughly two thirds of them. In total, the top ten clones hold approximately 3% of the sample.

According to the germline V gene, CDR1 reads KGHSH and CDR2 reads LQKENI. Trimming takes 5 bases from V and 2 bases from J, and the germline ends sit 6 bases apart. From the cysteine up to the phenylalanine, the CDR3 has a length of 12 residues. The read is trimmed to its CDR3 DNA, 36 bases read in frame from base 1. The clonotype comes from a young man in good health and CMV-seronegative. The chain couples TRBV18 to TRBJ2-5, with the D gene too uncertain to name. Sequenced sample: PBMCs. The DNA is TGTGCCAGCTCAACTATACAAGAGACCCAGTACTTC. Translated, this is CASSTIQETQYF.